Following are 8 T cell receptor beta chains from one sample sequenced in a study of regulatory T cells in long-lasting Graves disease. Library construction for TCR beta used iRepertoire HTBI primers and Arm-PCR of CDR3 regions. From the multiplex PCR reads, TCRdb called clonotypes with MiXCR, one entry per CDR3 protein. The sample shows roughly 450,000 distinct CDR3 sequences, about a quarter of them seen only once. Described time point: persistent/refractory GD, antithyroid drugs over 5 years with positive TRAb. With RNA extracted from PBMCs as input, the TCR library was made. Specimen: peripheral blood mononuclear cells (PBMCs), collected when the disease was refractory, from a patient treated with antithyroid drugs. The source is a female donor with Graves disease.

This clonotype has a handful of counts. The chain uses TRBV20-1 and TRBJ1-5, with 7 bases fitting TRBD1. V shed 6 bases and J 3 bases; nucleotides not matched to a gene: 8. Per the germline V gene, CDR1 is DFQATT and CDR2 is SNEGSKA (reference sequence). CDR3 length: 14 amino acids. This chain's CDR3 is CSARLTGANQPQHF. As DNA, the CDR3 is TGCAGTGCCCGACTTACAGGGGCCAATCAGCCCCAGCATTTT.

The chain has TRBV20-1 and TRBJ2-6, with no clear D. V was pared by 5 bases and J by 0 bases, with 5 bases between. Germline V gene data show CDR1 as DFQATT and CDR2 as SNEGSKA (reference sequence). CDR3 length: 13 residues. DNA of the CDR3: TGCAGTGCTTGGAGCTCTGGGGCCAACGTCCTGACTTTC. Protein product: CSAWSSGANVLTF.

There are many counts of this clonotype. The chain carries TRBV7-9 and TRBJ1-1; TRBD1 might be the D (6 bases). Germline assignment: CDR1 SEHNR and CDR2 FQNEAQ (reference sequence). The CDR3 contains 15 residues. The germline V and J ends were trimmed by 3 bases and 0 bases, with 11 bases remaining between them. CDR3 in amino acids: CASSLMDSLNTEAFF. CDR3 bases: TGTGCCAGCAGCTTGATGGACAGCTTGAACACTGAAGCTTTCTTT.

The sample holds many counts of this clonotype. The V call is TRBV15, the J call TRBJ1-4; weak D call: TRBD1 (5 bases). V was pared by 0 bases and J by 5 bases, with 16 bases between. The germline gives CDR1 LNHNV, CDR2 YYDKDF (reference sequence). The CDR3 length is 17 residues. The CDR3 loop is CATSRDPGAKGNEKLFF. CDR3 bases: TGTGCCACCAGCAGAGACCCTGGGGCGAAGGGGAATGAAAAACTGTTTTTT.

For the CDR3, the DNA is TGTGCCTGGAGTATTCTGACTAGAGCAAATGAGCAGTTCTTC. It translates to CAWSILTRANEQFF. The chain has TRBV30 and TRBJ2-1; possible D gene TRBD2, 6 bases. Germline lookup yields CDR1 GTSNPN and CDR2 SVGIG (reference sequence). The CDR3 has 14 amino acids. V dropped 2 bases and J dropped 7 bases, with 15 bases sitting between them.

This clonotype was detected ten times or more. The chain links TRBV2 to TRBJ2-5; D is unclear. The V end was cut by 2 bases, the J end by 5 bases, with 12 bases between. The length of the CDR3 is 14 residues. CDR1 is SNHLY, CDR2 FYNNEI, per germline. This chain's CDR3 is CASSEITKGETQYF. Written as DNA, the CDR3 is TGTGCCAGCAGTGAAATTACGAAAGGGGAGACCCAGTACTTC.

This clonotype has a count of ten or more. This rearrangement joins TRBV6-1 to TRBJ2-7, with 8 bases aligning to TRBD1. The CDR3 extends over 14 amino acids. CDR1 is MNHNS, CDR2 SASEGT, per germline. The V segment lost 6 bases and the J segment 5 bases; nucleotides outside the gene matches: 9. The CDR3 region has the DNA TGTGCCAGCAGGTTTAACGACAGGGGAAACGAGCAGTACTTC. It encodes CASRFNDRGNEQYF.

This clonotype was seen ten or more times. At one boundary the junction diverges from the germline segment, which might be a read error. V is TRBV5-1 and J is TRBJ1-2; the D gene is possibly TRBD1 (5 bases). The CDR3 covers 12 residues. CDR1 and CDR2 from the germline V gene are SGHRS and YFSETQ. The CDR3 nucleotides are TGTGCCAGCAGCTTAGAGGGGTATGGCTACACCTTC. Amino acids: CASSLEGYGYTF.